The 24 T cell receptor beta chains reported below all come from one sample, sequenced in a study of technical replicates of blood from a handful of donors. Here immunoSEQ multiplex PCR was the method, and the copy in TCRdb shows in-frame clones only, minus some. The sample carries approximately 75,000 clones, nearly 98% recorded once. Sequencing was carried out using T cells isolated from PBMCs. These receptors all stem from a human donor in good health.

This clone was recorded once. The V gene is TRBV4-1, the J gene TRBJ1-1; 7 bases line up with TRBD1. The CDR3 is made up of 16 amino acids. The germline CDR1 and CDR2 sequences are MGHRA and YSYEKL. V lost 1 base to trimming and J lost 1 base; unmatched junction nucleotides: 6. CDR3 sequence (DNA): TGCGCCAGCAGCCAAGTCCTACAGGGGCCGAACACTGAAGCTTTCTTT. Translated, it gives CASSQVLQGPNTEAFF.

The chain is built from TRBV5-1 and TRBJ2-4; TRBD1 is a possible D gene (5 bases). V dropped 0 bases and J dropped 0 bases, with 7 bases sitting between them. Germline V lookup: CDR1 SGHRS, CDR2 YFSETQ. The CDR3 extends over 15 amino acids. The CDR3 DNA sequence: TGCGCCAGCAGCTTGGATCAGGGAGCCAAAAACATTCAGTACTTC. The encoded protein is CASSLDQGAKNIQYF.

This clone was observed a few times. The CDR3 sequence: CATSRVAGGPGELFF. DNA for the CDR3: TGTGCCACCAGCAGAGTAGCGGGAGGGCCCGGGGAGCTGTTTTTT. The chain employs TRBV15 and TRBJ2-2; 11 bases align to TRBD2. The ends lost 1 base at V and 6 bases at J; junction bases unmatched: 1. Per germline, CDR1 LNHNV and CDR2 YYDKDF (reference sequence). The CDR3 runs 15 residues.

V and J are TRBV9 and TRBJ2-7; the match to TRBD2 covers 10 bases. The CDR3 consists of 15 residues. V shed 2 bases and J 3 bases; nucleotides not matched to a gene: 5. In germline, CDR1 is SGDLS, CDR2 YYNGEE. The CDR3 DNA reads as TGTGCCAGCAGCGTGTCTAGCGGGGGAAACTACGAGCAGTACTTC. It yields the protein CASSVSSGGNYEQYF.

The rearrangement links TRBV6-6 to TRBJ2-2; a possible D gene is TRBD2 (6 bases). The CDR3 is 13 amino acids. V was pared by 7 bases and J by 7 bases, with 13 bases between. Germline CDR1 is MNHNY and CDR2 is SVGAGI (reference sequence). The CDR3 protein is CASILRENGELFF. The CDR3, as DNA: TGTGCCAGCATATTACGGGAGAACGGGGAGCTGTTTTTT.

The V and J genes are TRBV18 and TRBJ2-2, with unresolved D. Trimming removed 3 bases from V and 4 bases from J, with 3 bases in between. The CDR3 has 12 amino acids. CDR1 is KGHSH, CDR2 LQKENI, per germline. The chain's CDR3 is CASSPFTGELFF. The CDR3, as DNA: TGTGCCAGCTCACCCTTCACCGGGGAGCTGTTTTTT.

This clone has only one observation. The chain employs TRBV11-3 and TRBJ2-1; D might be TRBD1 (5 bases). V shed 5 bases and J shed 4 bases, with 9 bases lying between them. This CDR3 contains 13 residues. Germline V gene sequence: CDR1 SGHNT, CDR2 YENEEA. The chain's CDR3 is CASSQTDYNEQFF. For the CDR3, the DNA is TGTGCCAGCAGCCAGACAGATTACAATGAGCAGTTCTTC.

The chain has TRBV4-2 and TRBJ2-7, with unresolved D. Trimming removed 3 bases at V and 5 bases at J, with 14 bases between. CDR3 length equals 14 residues. Germline V CDR1 and CDR2: LGHNA, YNFKEQ. CDR3 loop: CASSHPGQAHEQYF. The CDR3 nucleotides read TGTGCCAGCAGCCATCCCGGCCAGGCCCACGAGCAGTACTTC.

This rearrangement joins TRBV7-6 to TRBJ1-5, with TRBD1 as a possible D gene (6 bases). The CDR3 totals 14 residues. CDR1 is SGHVS and CDR2 is FNYEAQ in the germline V gene. Trimming shortened V by 2 bases and J by 4 bases, and 9 bases separated the two germline ends. The CDR3 region is CASSLFQGNQPQHF. For the CDR3, the DNA is TGTGCCAGCAGCTTATTCCAGGGGAATCAGCCCCAGCATTTT.

V usage is TRBV5-6 and J usage is TRBJ2-2, with D possibly matching TRBD2 (6 bases). V was clipped by 2 bases and J by 5 bases, with 13 bases between them. Germline lookup yields CDR1 SGHDT and CDR2 YYEEEE. The CDR3 extends over 15 amino acids. CDR3 bases: TGTGCCAGCAGCTTAGGACTGGCGGGGACCGGGGAGCTGTTTTTT. Residues: CASSLGLAGTGELFF.

This rearrangement joins TRBV5-4 to TRBJ1-1; TRBD1 aligns across 8 bases. Germline CDR1 reads SGHNT; CDR2 reads YYREEE (reference sequence). V lost 1 base to trimming and J lost 2 bases; unmatched junction nucleotides: 7. The CDR3 has 16 residues. The CDR3 sequence is CASSLWRTGTNTEAFF. The CDR3 DNA sequence: TGTGCCAGCAGCTTGTGGAGGACAGGGACAAACACTGAAGCTTTCTTT.

The V gene is TRBV5-1, the J gene TRBJ2-5; 8 bases align to TRBD2. The CDR3 is 16 amino acids. Germline V CDR1 and CDR2: SGHRS, YFSETQ. V dropped 4 bases and J dropped 1; count of bases not matched to a gene: 9. CDR3 nucleotides: TGCGCCAGCAGCCTCGCGGTTAGCGGGACCCAAGAGACCCAGTACTTC. It translates to CASSLAVSGTQETQYF.

A single count supports this clone. This sequence joins TRBV19 and TRBJ1-1; D possibly corresponds to TRBD1 (6 bases). Germline V CDR1 and CDR2: LNHDA, SQIVND (reference sequence). V was pared by 4 bases and J by 6 bases, with 12 bases between. CDR3 length: 13 amino acids. The CDR3 is CASSTGTISEAFF. The CDR3 DNA sequence: TGTGCCAGTAGTACCGGGACAATCTCTGAAGCTTTCTTT.

The chain joins TRBV5-1 to TRBJ1-4; the match to TRBD1 covers 9 bases. The V gene end was trimmed by 4 bases and the J gene end by 1 base; junction bases not matched to a gene: 8. The V gene's germline CDR1 is SGHRS and CDR2 YFSETQ. The CDR3 sequence is 17 residues long. CDR3 sequence: CASSIGQGRRTNEKLFF. CDR3 DNA sequence: TGCGCCAGCAGCATTGGACAGGGGCGACGAACTAATGAAAAACTGTTTTTT.

The chain employs TRBV11-2 and TRBJ2-1; D remains unclear. The CDR3 extends over 11 amino acids. V lost 6 bases, J lost 9 bases, and 9 bases lay in between. The germline CDR1 and CDR2 sequences are SGHAT and FQNNGV. CDR3 loop: CASSLVVEQFF. As DNA, the CDR3 is TGTGCCAGCAGTCTAGTGGTTGAGCAGTTCTTC.

The chain recombines TRBV19 with TRBJ1-1, with D perhaps TRBD1 (5 bases). Trimming pared 7 bases from V and 0 bases from J, leaving 12 bases between. Germline lookup yields CDR1 LNHDA and CDR2 SQIVND (reference sequence). The CDR3 is 14 residues long. CDR3 protein: CASKGSGVNTEAFF. The DNA for the CDR3 is TGTGCCAGTAAGGGGTCGGGGGTGAACACTGAAGCTTTCTTT. The variable domain in full, completed from reference TRBV19 and TRBJ1-1, reads DGGITQSPKYLFRKEGQNVTLSCEQNLNHDAMYWYRQDPGQGLRLIYYSQIVNDFQKGDIAEGYSVSREKKESFPLTVTSAQKNPTAFYLCASKGSGVNTEAFFGQGTRLTVV.

The rearrangement links TRBV6-1 to TRBJ1-5; 9 bases map to TRBD1. Germline assignment: CDR1 MNHNS and CDR2 SASEGT. The CDR3 has 16 residues. V dropped 3 bases and J dropped 4; count of bases not matched to a gene: 7. The CDR3: CASSEGQGPGNQPQHF. The CDR3 DNA follows: TGTGCCAGCAGTGAGGGACAGGGACCCGGGAATCAGCCCCAGCATTTT.

V usage is TRBV5-1 and J usage is TRBJ1-2; unclear D gene. The V end lost 0 bases, the J end lost 2 bases, and 8 bases lay between the germline ends. The germline V gene encodes CDR1 SGHRS and CDR2 YFSETQ. This CDR3 spans 14 amino acids. CDR3 amino acids: CASSLAQQNYGYTF. CDR3 in DNA: TGCGCCAGCAGCTTGGCACAGCAAAACTATGGCTACACCTTC.

This clone was detected only a few times. CDR3 sequence: CASKEQTNTGELFF. DNA of the CDR3: TGTGCCTCCAAGGAGCAGACGAACACCGGGGAGCTGTTTTTT. The gene calls are TRBV19 and TRBJ2-2, with D unresolved. CDR1 is LNHDA and CDR2 is SQIVND in the germline V gene (reference sequence). The V and J ends lost 11 bases and 0 bases respectively, with 13 bases between them. This CDR3 is 14 amino acids long.

The chain joins TRBV27 to TRBJ2-1; 8 bases match TRBD1. CDR3 length: 15 residues. Trimming cost V 5 bases and J 2 bases; bases outside gene matches: 5. Germline CDR1 reads MNHEY; CDR2 reads SMNVEV (reference sequence). The CDR3 nucleotides are TGTGCCAGCAGTGCAAGACAGGGGCCCTACAATGAGCAGTTCTTC. It specifies CASSARQGPYNEQFF.

This sequence joins TRBV5-4 and TRBJ1-1, with a weak D call TRBD1 (6 bases). CDR3 size: 15 residues. Germline CDR1 and CDR2: SGHNT and YYREEE (reference sequence). With 2 bases removed from V and 5 bases from J, the gap between germline ends came to 16 bases. CDR3 protein: CASSLLRQRGTEAFF. In nucleotides, the CDR3 is TGTGCCAGCAGCTTATTGAGACAAAGGGGGACTGAAGCTTTCTTT.

V usage is TRBV25-1 and J usage is TRBJ2-5, with 8 bases identical to TRBD1. V gave up 8 bases and J gave up 10 bases; unmatched junction bases: 3. Germline values: CDR1 MGHDK, CDR2 SYGVNS. The CDR3 has 10 residues. CDR3 bases: TGTGCCAGCTCGACAGGGGACCAGTACTTC. Protein sequence: CASSTGDQYF.

This chain joins TRBV5-1 and TRBJ2-1; TRBD2 aligns across 8 bases. Looked up from germline, CDR1 is SGHRS and CDR2 is YFSETQ. Unmatched junction bases numbered 6, after V lost 2 bases and J lost 5 bases. The CDR3 length is 15 residues. The CDR3 loop reads CASSFLPGLDNEQFF. In DNA form, the CDR3 reads TGCGCCAGCAGCTTTTTACCGGGACTAGACAATGAGCAGTTCTTC.

J is TRBJ1-1 and V is TRBV5-1, with 7 nucleotides matching TRBD1. The CDR3 consists of 15 residues. The junction had 5 bases not matched to a gene; V was cut back by 0 bases and J by 3 bases. Germline V gene data show CDR1 as SGHRS and CDR2 as YFSETQ. The CDR3 region is CASSLEGGRDTEAFF. CDR3 in DNA: TGCGCCAGCAGCTTGGAAGGGGGCCGTGACACTGAAGCTTTCTTT.